This TCR beta chain was profiled in a study of CD8 T cells in ankylosing spondylitis. TCRdb ran MiXCR on the 5' RACE reads and lists one entry per CDR3 protein. The table lists more than 300,000 distinct CDR3 sequences, approximately 10% of them singletons. This clonotype showed up many times. Germline V lookup: CDR1 SGHRS, CDR2 YFSETQ. This CDR3 spans 14 amino acids. The germline V and J ends were trimmed by 3 bases and 2 bases, with 10 bases remaining between them. The rearrangement uses TRBV5-1 and TRBJ2-3; D call uncertain. The sequence derives from a female donor with ankylosing spondylitis or in good health (not recorded which). The sequenced sample consisted of blood, either unsorted or a sorted T cell fraction (not recorded which). The CDR3 loop reads CASSSTAATDTQYF. CDR3 DNA: TGCGCCAGCAGCTCAACCGCAGCCACAGATACGCAGTATTTT.